One sample yielded the 24 T cell receptor beta chains listed below, sequenced in a study of T cell clones after liver transplantation. This table comes from immunoSEQ multiplex PCR, and its TCRdb copy is limited to in-frame clones, with some not included. The sample records more than 75,000 clones, about 82% being singletons. The material was CD4+ T cells from blood, obtained around 45 months after liver transplant. These receptors came from a human patient who received a liver transplant. The graft donor may have contributed some T cells.

The V gene is TRBV28, the J gene TRBJ1-2; 9 bases match TRBD1. The CDR3 is made up of 15 amino acids. Germline CDR1 MDHEN, CDR2 SYDVKM. Unmatched junction bases numbered 6, after V lost 3 bases and J lost 4 bases. The CDR3 region is CASSFRDREGYGYTF. The CDR3 DNA is TGTGCCAGCAGTTTTAGGGACAGGGAGGGCTATGGCTACACCTTC.

The rearrangement joins TRBV7-3 to TRBJ1-1, with D possibly matching TRBD1 (5 bases). Trimming took off 2 bases at V and 4 bases at J, with 11 bases between the two ends. This CDR3 spans 14 amino acids. The germline V gene has CDR1 SGHTA and CDR2 FQGTGA. This CDR3 reads CASSLEGLPTEAFF. CDR3 in DNA: TGTGCCAGCAGCTTAGAGGGACTCCCCACTGAAGCTTTCTTT.

The CDR3 DNA follows: TGCGCCAGCAGCGGGCGGGGGAGTGTCTCCGAGGAGCTGTTTTTT. Translating it yields CASSGRGSVSEELFF. The gene calls are TRBV5-1 and TRBJ2-2, with TRBD2 identical over 7 bases. Germline-derived CDR1 and CDR2 are SGHRS and YFSETQ. The CDR3 runs 15 residues. Trimming cost V 4 bases and J 10 bases; bases outside gene matches: 13.

The J gene is TRBJ1-2, the V gene TRBV2, with TRBD1 as a possible D gene (5 bases). Trimming cost V 6 bases and J 8 bases, with 13 bases left between them. The CDR3 is made up of 12 amino acids. Germline lookup yields CDR1 SNHLY and CDR2 FYNNEI. The CDR3 here is CASSMGPLGYTF. CDR3 in DNA: TGTGCCAGCAGCATGGGACCCCTAGGCTACACCTTC.

The chain links TRBV19 to TRBJ1-3; D unclear. Germline CDR1 is LNHDA and CDR2 is SQIVND (reference sequence). CDR3 size: 17 residues. V gave up 6 bases and J gave up 0 bases, with 18 bases separating them. The CDR3 region has the DNA TGTGCCAGTAGCCACCGTTCCGGGCCCTTCTCTGGAAACACCATATATTTT. It encodes CASSHRSGPFSGNTIYF.

This chain uses TRBV5-1 with TRBJ2-7; the match to TRBD2 covers 12 bases. Germline CDR1 reads SGHRS; CDR2 reads YFSETQ. The CDR3 extends over 15 amino acids. With V trimmed by 0 bases and J by 2 bases, 0 bases remained unmatched. CDR3 bases: TGCGCCAGCAGCTTGGGGACTAGCGGGGCCTACGAGCAGTACTTC. Its translation is CASSLGTSGAYEQYF.

This rearrangement joins TRBV18 to TRBJ2-1; D perhaps matches TRBD2 (6 bases). Trimming shortened V by 2 bases and J by 7 bases, and 18 bases separated the two germline ends. Germline CDR1 KGHSH, CDR2 LQKENI. The CDR3 totals 16 residues. The CDR3 loop reads CASSPGAAGLRNEQFF. The CDR3 DNA reads TGTGCCAGCTCACCAGGGGCGGCGGGGCTTAGAAATGAGCAGTTCTTC.

The J gene is TRBJ1-1, the V gene TRBV19; 7 bases fit TRBD1. From germline, CDR1 is LNHDA and CDR2 SQIVND (reference sequence). J was trimmed by 3 bases and V by 0 bases; bases with no gene match: 13. This CDR3 region has 18 residues. DNA of the CDR3: TGTGCCAGTAGTATAGATCTATTGAGGGGGCTGGCTCACACTGAAGCTTTCTTT. Protein sequence: CASSIDLLRGLAHTEAFF.

The chain carries TRBV5-1 and TRBJ2-5, with TRBD1 identical over 9 bases. The CDR3 sequence is 16 residues long. Losses at the gene ends were 2 bases for V and 7 bases for J; bases not matched to a gene: 12. CDR1 is SGHRS and CDR2 is YFSETQ in the germline V gene. In DNA form, the CDR3 reads TGCGCCAGCAGCTTACCCACGGGACAGGGAAAGGGGACCCAGTACTTC. This encodes CASSLPTGQGKGTQYF.

This chain connects TRBV5-1 to TRBJ1-1; no firm D call. Germline V gene sequence: CDR1 SGHRS, CDR2 YFSETQ. The CDR3 is 13 amino acids. Trimming took 4 bases from V and 0 from J, leaving 7 bases between them. The CDR3 region has the DNA TGCGCCAGCAGCGCTCAGATGAACACTGAAGCTTTCTTT. It is translated as CASSAQMNTEAFF.

The rearrangement links TRBV28 to TRBJ2-7, with D possibly being TRBD2 (6 bases). The germline V and J ends were trimmed by 4 bases and 0 bases, with 13 bases remaining between them. CDR3 length equals 15 residues. CDR1 is MDHEN, CDR2 SYDVKM, per germline. The CDR3 coding sequence is TGTGCCAGCAGTTCACCCCGGGGGAGCTCCTACGAGCAGTACTTC. Its protein is CASSSPRGSSYEQYF.

About this clone itself: The limits of the CDR3 on the DNA are not certain, so only TCRdb's listed CDR3 is given. The chain carries TRBV2 and TRBJ2-7; the table's D call, TRBD2, has no DNA check behind it. CDR1 is SNHLY, CDR2 FYNNEI, per germline. The CDR3 length is 14 residues, termini included. The CDR3 spells CASSDFRGEYEQYF.

The chain links TRBV14 to TRBJ2-1; no definite D call. The germline V gene has CDR1 SGHDN and CDR2 FVKESK. The CDR3 totals 14 residues. The ends were cut back, 1 base at V and 9 bases at J, with 13 bases in the middle. Here the CDR3 reads CASSQVRAVGEQFF. The CDR3 DNA reads as TGTGCCAGCAGCCAAGTGCGAGCCGTAGGTGAGCAGTTCTTC.

The chain joins TRBV5-1 to TRBJ2-1; perhaps D is TRBD1 or TRBD2 (5 bases each). The germline V and J ends were trimmed by 3 bases and 0 bases, with 16 bases remaining between them. There are 17 residues in the CDR3. Germline loops: CDR1 SGHRS, CDR2 YFSETQ. The DNA of the CDR3 is TGCGCCAGCAGCTGGGACGTAGCCCGAAGCTCCTACAATGAGCAGTTCTTC. This translates into CASSWDVARSSYNEQFF.

This chain links TRBV7-8 with TRBJ1-1; D is undetermined. This CDR3 has 13 residues. The V gene's germline CDR1 is SGHVS and CDR2 FQNEAQ. The V gene lost 1 base and the J gene lost 5 bases, with 8 bases spanning the gap. This chain's CDR3 is CASSLGSGTEAFF. The CDR3 coding sequence is TGTGCCAGCAGCTTAGGGTCGGGGACTGAAGCTTTCTTT. The whole variable domain, remainder taken from reference TRBV7-8 and TRBJ1-1, is GAGVSQSPRYKVAKRGQDVALRCDPISGHVSLFWYQQALGQGPEFLTYFQNEAQLDKSGLPSDRFFAERPEGSVSTLKIQRTQQEDSAVYLCASSLGSGTEAFFGQGTRLTVV.

The CDR3 DNA follows: TGTGCCAGCTCGCTAGCTGGGGCCAACGTCCTGACTTTC. It encodes CASSLAGANVLTF. This chain links TRBV18 with TRBJ2-6; D not certain. Germline V CDR1 and CDR2: KGHSH, LQKENI. Trimming removed 6 bases at V and 2 bases at J, with 5 bases between. CDR3 length: 13 amino acids.

The chain is built from TRBV5-4 and TRBJ2-1; D gene ambiguous. V was trimmed by 2 bases and J by 1 base, leaving 10 bases between them. The germline CDR1 and CDR2 sequences are SGHNT and YYREEE (reference sequence). This CDR3 is built from 15 residues. CDR3 amino acids: CASSFSAGSYNEQFF. DNA of the CDR3: TGTGCCAGCAGCTTCTCGGCAGGTTCCTACAATGAGCAGTTCTTC.

This sequence joins TRBV19 and TRBJ1-2; no clear D gene. This CDR3 is built from 14 residues. Germline V gives CDR1 LNHDA, CDR2 SQIVND (reference sequence). Trimming pared 1 base from V and 1 base from J, leaving 7 bases between. CDR3 protein: CASSIGSINYGYTF. The CDR3 nucleotides are TGTGCCAGTAGTATAGGTTCGATTAACTATGGCTACACCTTC.

V gene TRBV4-2 combines with J gene TRBJ2-1; tentatively, D is TRBD2 (6 bases). Germline V CDR1 and CDR2: LGHNA, YNFKEQ. This CDR3 comprises 17 residues. V was cut by 4 bases and J by 0 bases, with 16 bases left in between. The DNA of the CDR3 is TGTGCCAGCAGCCTTGGTAGCGGAGGGAGCTCCTACAATGAGCAGTTCTTC. Its translation: CASSLGSGGSSYNEQFF.

The rearrangement joins TRBV7-2 to TRBJ2-1; TRBD2 matches at 7 bases. Germline V gene sequence: CDR1 SGHTA, CDR2 FQGNSA. V gave up 5 bases and J gave up 3 bases; unmatched junction bases: 10. The CDR3 runs 16 residues. CDR3 DNA sequence: TGTGCCAGCAGCGATACCGGGACTAAAAACTACAATGAGCAGTTCTTC. The encoded protein is CASSDTGTKNYNEQFF.

This clone has more than one count but fewer than ten. The J gene is TRBJ1-2, the V gene TRBV5-4; D call uncertain. Between the trimmed V and J ends, which lost 2 bases and 4 bases, there was a span of 9 bases. From germline, CDR1 is SGHNT and CDR2 YYREEE (reference sequence). The CDR3 runs 13 residues. CDR3 sequence reads: CASSLGGSYGYTF. Here the CDR3 DNA reads TGTGCCAGCAGCTTAGGTGGGAGCTATGGCTACACCTTC.

V and J are TRBV5-6 and TRBJ1-4; D perhaps matches TRBD1 (6 bases). V shed 0 bases and J shed 10 bases, with 10 bases lying between them. CDR1 and CDR2 from the germline V gene are SGHDT and YYEEEE. The CDR3 length is 13 residues. In DNA, the CDR3 is TGTGCCAGCAGCTTGGCAGGGGTCCTAAAACTGTTTTTT. Residues: CASSLAGVLKLFF.

The CDR3 region is CASSFSGYEQYF. The CDR3 coding sequence is TGTGCCAGCAGCTTTTCGGGATACGAGCAGTACTTC. V is TRBV11-3 and J is TRBJ2-7; weak D call: TRBD2 (5 bases). V dropped 3 bases and J dropped 4 bases, with 7 bases sitting between them. The CDR3 loop spans 12 amino acids. Per the germline V gene, CDR1 is SGHNT and CDR2 is YENEEA.

The J gene is TRBJ2-7, the V gene TRBV27; D is perhaps TRBD2 (5 bases). V lost 5 bases and J lost 0, with 8 bases in between. Germline-derived CDR1 and CDR2 are MNHEY and SMNVEV (reference sequence). CDR3 length equals 13 residues. CDR3 protein: CASSRGFSYEQYF. In DNA form, the CDR3 reads TGTGCCAGCAGTCGCGGGTTCTCCTACGAGCAGTACTTC.